This TCR beta chain came from a study of control samples from healthy donors and cancer patients. CDR1 is LNHDA and CDR2 is SQIVND in the germline V gene (reference sequence). V was shortened by 5 bases and J by 1 base, with 14 bases between the two germline ends. The CDR3 loop spans 16 amino acids. The assay was immunoSEQ multiplex PCR, and TCRdb's table has in-frame clones only and misses some. Of fewer than 200,000 clones detected, more than 80% appear once; the ten largest clones hold 1.4%. The sequencing input was blood. The clonotype was recovered from a man aged 30-40 years in good health. The chain is built from TRBV19 and TRBJ2-2; a possible D gene is TRBD1 (6 bases). CDR3 region: CASSPGVLKNTGELFF. The CDR3 DNA reads as TGTGCCAGTAGTCCAGGGGTCTTGAAGAACACCGGGGAGCTGTTTTTT.